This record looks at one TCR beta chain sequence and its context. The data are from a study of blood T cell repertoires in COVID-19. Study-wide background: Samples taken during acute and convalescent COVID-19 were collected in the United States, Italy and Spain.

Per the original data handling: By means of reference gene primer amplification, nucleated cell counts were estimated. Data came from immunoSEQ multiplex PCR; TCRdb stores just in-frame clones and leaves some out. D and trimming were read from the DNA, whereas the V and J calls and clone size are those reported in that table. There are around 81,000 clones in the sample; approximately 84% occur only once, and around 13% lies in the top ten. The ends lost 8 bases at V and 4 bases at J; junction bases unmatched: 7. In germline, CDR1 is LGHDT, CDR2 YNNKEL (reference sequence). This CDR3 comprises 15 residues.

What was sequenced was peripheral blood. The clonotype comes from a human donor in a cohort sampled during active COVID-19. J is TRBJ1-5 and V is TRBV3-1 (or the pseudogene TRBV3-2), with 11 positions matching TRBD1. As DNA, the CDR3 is TGTGCCAGCTCCCGGGACAGGGGGTGGAATCAGCCCCAGCATTTT. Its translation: CASSRDRGWNQPQHF.